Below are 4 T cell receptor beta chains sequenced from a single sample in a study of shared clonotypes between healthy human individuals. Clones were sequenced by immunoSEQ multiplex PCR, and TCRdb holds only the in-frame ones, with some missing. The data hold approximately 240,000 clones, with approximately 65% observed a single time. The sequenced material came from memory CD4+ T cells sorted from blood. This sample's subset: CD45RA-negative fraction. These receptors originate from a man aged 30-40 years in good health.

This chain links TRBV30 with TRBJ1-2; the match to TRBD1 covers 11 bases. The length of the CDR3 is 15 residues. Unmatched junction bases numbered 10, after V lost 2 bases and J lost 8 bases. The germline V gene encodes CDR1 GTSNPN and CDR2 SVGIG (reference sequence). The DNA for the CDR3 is TGTGCCTGGAGTTCGACTAGGACAGGGGGCGCGGGCTACACCTTC. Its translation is CAWSSTRTGGAGYTF.

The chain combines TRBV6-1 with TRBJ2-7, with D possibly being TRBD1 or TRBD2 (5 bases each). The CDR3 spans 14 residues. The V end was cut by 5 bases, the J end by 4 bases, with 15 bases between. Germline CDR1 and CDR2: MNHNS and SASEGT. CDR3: CASSYTRDVYEQYF. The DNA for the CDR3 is TGTGCCAGCAGTTATACCCGGGACGTATACGAGCAGTACTTC.

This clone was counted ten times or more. The CDR3 reads CASSLAPLGSADTQYF. In nucleotides, the CDR3 is TGCGCCAGCAGCTTGGCTCCCCTCGGATCGGCGGATACGCAGTATTTT. The chain recombines TRBV5-1 with TRBJ2-3; D ambiguous. The V and J ends lost 0 bases and 6 bases respectively, with 17 bases between them. Germline CDR1 is SGHRS and CDR2 is YFSETQ. There are 16 residues in the CDR3.

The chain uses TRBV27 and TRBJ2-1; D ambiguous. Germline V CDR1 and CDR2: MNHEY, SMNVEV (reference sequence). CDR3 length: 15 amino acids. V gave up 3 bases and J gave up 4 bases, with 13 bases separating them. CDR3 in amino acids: CASSFSWETYNEQFF. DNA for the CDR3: TGTGCCAGCAGTTTCTCATGGGAAACTTACAATGAGCAGTTCTTC.